This T cell receptor beta chain was captured by sequencing in a study of OX40 agonist ivuxolimab in advanced cancers. About the research overall: In three patients, partial responses were observed, one with hepatocellular carcinoma and two with cutaneous melanoma. General observations from the study: Partial responders at 0.1-3.0 mg/kg showed near-lowest clonal expansion. In a subset of nonresponders, normalized T-cell clonal expansion was also low.

CDR1 is SGHNT and CDR2 is YYREEE in the germline V gene (reference sequence). The CDR3 consists of 16 residues. V lost 2 bases and J lost 10; bases outside the gene matches: 11. Points on this clone: The antigen remains undetermined.

The method was immunoSEQ multiplex PCR; TCRdb's version includes in-frame clones alone and lacks a portion of them. The table records about 140,000 clones, 90% of them present only once. The rearrangement links TRBV5-4 to TRBJ2-5; 13 nucleotides agree with TRBD2. This sequence originates from an adult with an advanced solid tumor such as melanoma, head and neck, liver or kidney cancer. Sequenced here: CD4+ or CD8+ T cells sorted from blood, sampled in a trial of the OX40 agonist ivuxolimab. CDR3 DNA: TGTGCCAGCAGCTTTTGGACTAGCGGGAGAATCAGCGGCCAGTACTTC. Its translation: CASSFWTSGRISGQYF.